This passage covers 8 T cell receptor beta chains from one sample sequenced in a study of CD8 T cells in ankylosing spondylitis (TCRdb year 2017). Library preparation employed 5' RACE. Reads for this sample came from an Illumina HiSeq 2500. TCRdb applied fastp at Q25 and MiXCR to the public reads, then kept only in-frame beta chains. Every distinct CDR3 protein forms one entry, paired with its most common genes and DNA. In this sample the table shows about 360,000 distinct CDR3 sequences, 20% to 25% of which occur a single time. The ten largest clonotypes hold 13% of the sample. Specimen: blood, either unsorted or a sorted T cell fraction (not recorded which). The receptors derive from a male donor with ankylosing spondylitis or in good health (not recorded which).

The V and J genes are TRBV30 and TRBJ2-1; 7 bases fit TRBD2. There are 13 residues in the CDR3. Germline assignment: CDR1 GTSNPN and CDR2 SVGIG (reference sequence). With V trimmed by 4 bases and J by 8 bases, 8 bases remained unmatched. CDR3 amino acids: CAWTPGGFYEQFF. For the CDR3, the DNA is TGTGCCTGGACCCCGGGGGGTTTCTATGAGCAGTTCTTC.

This chain uses TRBV5-1 with TRBJ2-7; perhaps TRBD1 as D (6 bases). The CDR3 has 12 residues. V dropped 0 bases and J dropped 7 bases, with 8 bases sitting between them. Germline assignment: CDR1 SGHRS and CDR2 YFSETQ. Here the CDR3 reads CASSLAGEEQYF. Here the CDR3 DNA reads TGCGCCAGCAGCTTGGCAGGGGAGGAGCAGTACTTC.

The V gene is TRBV20-1, the J gene TRBJ2-7; 12 bases align to TRBD1. The trim removed 0 bases at V and 6 bases at J, leaving 6 bases unmatched. The CDR3 has 15 amino acids. CDR1 is DFQATT and CDR2 is SNEGSKA in the germline V gene (reference sequence). The CDR3: CSARDRDRGLLEQYF. The CDR3 nucleotides are TGCAGTGCTAGAGACCGGGACAGGGGGCTCCTCGAGCAGTACTTC.

The V call is TRBV29-1, the J call TRBJ2-5, with 9 nucleotides matching TRBD1. The germline V gene encodes CDR1 SQVTM and CDR2 ANQGSEA. The CDR3 is 16 residues long. The V segment lost 2 bases and the J segment 4 bases; nucleotides outside the gene matches: 11. The CDR3 DNA is TGCAGCGTTGAATGGTTAGGGACAGGGTGGCGAGAGACCCAGTACTTC. Protein product: CSVEWLGTGWRETQYF.

In its sample, this clonotype was seen a few times. The chain couples TRBV4-1 to TRBJ2-2; TRBD2 matches 11 bases. V was clipped by 0 bases and J by 6 bases; unmatched bases: 6. Germline CDR1 is MGHRA and CDR2 is YSYEKL. This CDR3 spans 17 amino acids. The CDR3 sequence is CASSQEIAGGPAGELFF. CDR3 in DNA: TGCGCCAGCAGCCAAGAGATAGCGGGGGGGCCTGCCGGGGAGCTGTTTTTT.

Only a few counts were recorded for this clonotype. CDR3 sequence: CASSVRDIGQETQYF. Here the CDR3 DNA reads TGCGCCAGCAGCGTACGGGACATTGGCCAAGAGACCCAGTACTTC. This chain connects TRBV4-1 to TRBJ2-5, with D perhaps matching TRBD1 (6 bases). This CDR3 contains 15 residues. Germline loops: CDR1 MGHRA, CDR2 YSYEKL. V gave up 5 bases and J gave up 1 base, with 14 bases separating them.

V and J are TRBV4-1 and TRBJ1-5, with D uncertain. The CDR3 has 13 amino acids. V was trimmed by 2 bases and J by 8 bases, leaving 10 bases between them. Germline loops: CDR1 MGHRA, CDR2 YSYEKL. CDR3 region: CASSQRGNEPQHF. For the CDR3, the DNA is TGCGCCAGCAGCCAACGGGGAAATGAGCCCCAGCATTTT.

This rearrangement joins TRBV5-6 to TRBJ2-3, with D unresolved. Germline CDR1 reads SGHDT; CDR2 reads YYEEEE. V was trimmed by 2 bases and J by 6 bases, leaving 10 bases between them. The CDR3 sequence is 13 residues long. This chain's CDR3 is CASSFRSGDTQYF. The CDR3, as DNA: TGTGCCAGCAGCTTCCGTAGTGGGGATACGCAGTATTTT.